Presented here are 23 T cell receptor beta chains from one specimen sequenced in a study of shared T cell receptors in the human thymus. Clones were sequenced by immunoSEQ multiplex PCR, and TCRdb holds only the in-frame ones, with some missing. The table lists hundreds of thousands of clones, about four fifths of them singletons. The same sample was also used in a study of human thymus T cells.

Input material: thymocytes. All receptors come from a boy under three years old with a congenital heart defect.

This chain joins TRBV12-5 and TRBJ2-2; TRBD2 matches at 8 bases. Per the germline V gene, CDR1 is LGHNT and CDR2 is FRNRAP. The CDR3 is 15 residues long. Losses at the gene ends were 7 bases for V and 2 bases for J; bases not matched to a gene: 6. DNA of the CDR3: TGTGCTAGTGACCCCCGGGGGGGAAACACCGGGGAGCTGTTTTTT. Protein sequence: CASDPRGGNTGELFF.

CDR3 in DNA: TGCAGTGCTAGCCCGGGACATCGATACAATGAGCAGTTCTTC. It specifies CSASPGHRYNEQFF. This sequence joins TRBV29-1 and TRBJ2-1; perhaps TRBD1 as D (6 bases). The CDR3 has 14 amino acids. Germline V gene lookup returns CDR1 SQVTM and CDR2 ANQGSEA.

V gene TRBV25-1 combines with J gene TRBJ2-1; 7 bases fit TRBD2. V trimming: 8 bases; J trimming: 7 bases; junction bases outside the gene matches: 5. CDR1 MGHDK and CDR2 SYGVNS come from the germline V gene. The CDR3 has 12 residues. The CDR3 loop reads CASSSGRNEQFF. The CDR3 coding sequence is TGTGCCAGCTCTAGCGGTCGGAATGAGCAGTTCTTC.

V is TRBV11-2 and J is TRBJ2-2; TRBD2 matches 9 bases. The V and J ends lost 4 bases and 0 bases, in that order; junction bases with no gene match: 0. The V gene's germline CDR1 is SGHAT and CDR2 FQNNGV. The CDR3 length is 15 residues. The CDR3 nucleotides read TGTGCCAGCAGCTGGACTAGCGCGAACACCGGGGAGCTGTTTTTT. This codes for CASSWTSANTGELFF.

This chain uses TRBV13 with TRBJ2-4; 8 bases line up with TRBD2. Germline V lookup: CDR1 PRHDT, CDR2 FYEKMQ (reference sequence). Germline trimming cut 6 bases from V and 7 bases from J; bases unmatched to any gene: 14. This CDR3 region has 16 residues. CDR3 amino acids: CASSRSPRGGRNIQYF. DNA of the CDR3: TGTGCCAGCAGTCGCTCCCCCCGGGGGGGGAGGAACATTCAGTACTTC. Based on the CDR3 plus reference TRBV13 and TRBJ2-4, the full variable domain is AAGVIQSPRHLIKEKRETATLKCYPIPRHDTVYWYQQGPGQDPQFLISFYEKMQSDKGSIPDRFSAQQFSDYHSELNMSSLELGDSALYFCASSRSPRGGRNIQYFGAGTRLSVL.

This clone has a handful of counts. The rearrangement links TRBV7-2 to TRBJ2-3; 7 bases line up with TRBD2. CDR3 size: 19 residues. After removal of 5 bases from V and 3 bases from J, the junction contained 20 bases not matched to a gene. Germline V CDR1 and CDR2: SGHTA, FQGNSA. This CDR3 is CASSLLVIRAGEATDTQYF. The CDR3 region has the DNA TGTGCCAGCAGCCTCCTCGTTATCCGGGCGGGAGAGGCGACAGATACGCAGTATTTT.

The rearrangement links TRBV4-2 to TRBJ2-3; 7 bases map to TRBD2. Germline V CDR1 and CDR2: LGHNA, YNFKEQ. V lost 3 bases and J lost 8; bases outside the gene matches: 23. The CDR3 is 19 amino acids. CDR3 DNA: TGTGCCAGCAGCCAGTCCCCGGGGGGAGCGGGTGCCGATACTACTACGCAGTATTTT. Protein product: CASSQSPGGAGADTTTQYF.

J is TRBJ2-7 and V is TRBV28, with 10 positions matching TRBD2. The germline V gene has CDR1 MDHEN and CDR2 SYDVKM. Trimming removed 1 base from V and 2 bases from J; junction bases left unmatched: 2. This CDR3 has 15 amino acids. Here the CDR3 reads CASSLSSGSTYEQYF. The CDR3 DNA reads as TGTGCCAGCAGTTTATCTAGCGGGAGTACCTACGAGCAGTACTTC.

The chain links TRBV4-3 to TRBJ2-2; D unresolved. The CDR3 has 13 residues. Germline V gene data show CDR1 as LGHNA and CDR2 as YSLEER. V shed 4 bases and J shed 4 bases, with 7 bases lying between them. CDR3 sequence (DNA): TGCGCCAGCAGCCCGGCAGGCACCGGGGAGCTGTTTTTT. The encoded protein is CASSPAGTGELFF.

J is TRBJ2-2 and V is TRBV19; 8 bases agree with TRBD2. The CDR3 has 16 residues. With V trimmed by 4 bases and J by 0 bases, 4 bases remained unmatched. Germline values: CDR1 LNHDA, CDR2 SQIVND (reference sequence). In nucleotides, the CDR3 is TGTGCCAGTAGTACCAGGACTAGCCCGAACACCGGGGAGCTGTTTTTT. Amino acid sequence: CASSTRTSPNTGELFF.

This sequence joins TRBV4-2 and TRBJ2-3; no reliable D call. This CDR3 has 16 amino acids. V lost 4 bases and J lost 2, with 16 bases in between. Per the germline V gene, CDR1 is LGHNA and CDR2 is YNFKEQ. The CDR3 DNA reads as TGTGCCAGCAGCCGACTGGTATCCGTGGACACAGATACGCAGTATTTT. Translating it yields CASSRLVSVDTDTQYF.

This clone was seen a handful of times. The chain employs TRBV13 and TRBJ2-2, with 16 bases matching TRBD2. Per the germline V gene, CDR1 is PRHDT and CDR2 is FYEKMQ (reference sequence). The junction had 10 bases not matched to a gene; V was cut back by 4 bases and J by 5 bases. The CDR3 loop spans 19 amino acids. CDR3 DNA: TGTGCCAGCAGCTCCCACGGGACTAGCGGGAGGGCGGGGACCGGGGAGCTGTTTTTT. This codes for CASSSHGTSGRAGTGELFF.

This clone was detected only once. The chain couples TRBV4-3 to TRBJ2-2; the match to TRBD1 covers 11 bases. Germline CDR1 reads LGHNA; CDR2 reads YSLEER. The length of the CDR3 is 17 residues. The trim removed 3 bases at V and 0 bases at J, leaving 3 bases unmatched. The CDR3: CASSHWGQGANTGELFF. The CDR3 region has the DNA TGCGCCAGCAGCCATTGGGGACAGGGGGCGAACACCGGGGAGCTGTTTTTT.

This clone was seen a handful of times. CDR3 region: CASTRTGFTEAFF. For the CDR3, the DNA is TGTGCCAGTACTAGGACAGGCTTCACTGAAGCTTTCTTT. The rearrangement joins TRBV19 to TRBJ1-1; 7 positions match TRBD1. In germline, CDR1 is LNHDA, CDR2 SQIVND (reference sequence). V gave up 7 bases and J gave up 4 bases; unmatched junction bases: 6. The CDR3 runs to 13 residues.

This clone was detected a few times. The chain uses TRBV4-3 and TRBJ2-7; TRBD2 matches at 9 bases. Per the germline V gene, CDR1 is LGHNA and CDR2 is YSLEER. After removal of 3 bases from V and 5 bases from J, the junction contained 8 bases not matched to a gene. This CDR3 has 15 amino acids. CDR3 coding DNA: TGCGCCAGCAGCCAGCCGGGACTAGCTCCCCACGAGCAGTACTTC. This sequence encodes CASSQPGLAPHEQYF.

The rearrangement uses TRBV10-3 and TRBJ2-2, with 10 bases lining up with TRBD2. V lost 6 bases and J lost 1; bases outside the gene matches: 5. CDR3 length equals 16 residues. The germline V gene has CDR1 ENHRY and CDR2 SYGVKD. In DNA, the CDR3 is TGTGCCATCAGCGACGGACTAGCGGTGAACACCGGGGAGCTGTTTTTT. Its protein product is CAISDGLAVNTGELFF.

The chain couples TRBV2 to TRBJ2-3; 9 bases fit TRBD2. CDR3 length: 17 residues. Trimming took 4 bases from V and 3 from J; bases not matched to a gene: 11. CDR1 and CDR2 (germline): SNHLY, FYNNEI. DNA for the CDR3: TGTGCCAGCAGTGGTTTGCGGGAGGGCCTTCGAACAGATACGCAGTATTTT. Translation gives CASSGLREGLRTDTQYF.

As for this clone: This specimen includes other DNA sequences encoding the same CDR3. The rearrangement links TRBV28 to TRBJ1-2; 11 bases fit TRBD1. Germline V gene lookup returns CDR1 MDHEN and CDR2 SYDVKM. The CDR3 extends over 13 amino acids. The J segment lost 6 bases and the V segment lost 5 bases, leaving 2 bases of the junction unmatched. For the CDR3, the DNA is TGTGCCAGCAGTGGACAGGGGGCGAATGGCTACACCTTC. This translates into CASSGQGANGYTF.

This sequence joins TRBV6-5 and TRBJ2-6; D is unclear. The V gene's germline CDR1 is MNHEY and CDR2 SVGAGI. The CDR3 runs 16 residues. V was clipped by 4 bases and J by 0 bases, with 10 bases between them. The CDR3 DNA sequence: TGTGCCAGCAGTTGGGCCCTACCCTCTGGGGCCAACGTCCTGACTTTC. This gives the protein CASSWALPSGANVLTF.

The CDR3 loop is CASSRRGSNQPQHF. DNA of the CDR3: TGTGCCAGCAGCCGACGGGGTAGCAATCAGCCCCAGCATTTT. The chain uses TRBV5-8 and TRBJ1-5; D is uncertain. Trimming took off 4 bases at V and 0 bases at J, with 8 bases between the two ends. Germline V gives CDR1 SGHTS, CDR2 YDEGEE. The CDR3 is 14 residues long.

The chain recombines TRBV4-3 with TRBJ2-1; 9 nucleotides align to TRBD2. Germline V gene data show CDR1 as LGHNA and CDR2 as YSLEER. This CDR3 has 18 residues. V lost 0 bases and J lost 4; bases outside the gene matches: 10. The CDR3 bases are TGCGCCAGCAGCCAAGATAGGGCTAGCGGGGATAATTACAATGAGCAGTTCTTC. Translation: CASSQDRASGDNYNEQFF.

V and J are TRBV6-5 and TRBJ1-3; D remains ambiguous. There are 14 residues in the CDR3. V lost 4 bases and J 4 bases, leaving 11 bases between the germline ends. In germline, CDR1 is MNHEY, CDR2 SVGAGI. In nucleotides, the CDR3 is TGTGCCAGCAGTTTGGCCAAGACAGGAAACACCATATATTTT. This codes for CASSLAKTGNTIYF.

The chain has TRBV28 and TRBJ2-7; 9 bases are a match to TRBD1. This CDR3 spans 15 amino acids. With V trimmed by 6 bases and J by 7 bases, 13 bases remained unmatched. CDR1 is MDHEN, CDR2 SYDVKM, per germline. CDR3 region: CASRPSGTGSGEQYF. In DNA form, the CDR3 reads TGTGCCAGCAGGCCCTCCGGGACAGGGTCGGGGGAGCAGTACTTC.